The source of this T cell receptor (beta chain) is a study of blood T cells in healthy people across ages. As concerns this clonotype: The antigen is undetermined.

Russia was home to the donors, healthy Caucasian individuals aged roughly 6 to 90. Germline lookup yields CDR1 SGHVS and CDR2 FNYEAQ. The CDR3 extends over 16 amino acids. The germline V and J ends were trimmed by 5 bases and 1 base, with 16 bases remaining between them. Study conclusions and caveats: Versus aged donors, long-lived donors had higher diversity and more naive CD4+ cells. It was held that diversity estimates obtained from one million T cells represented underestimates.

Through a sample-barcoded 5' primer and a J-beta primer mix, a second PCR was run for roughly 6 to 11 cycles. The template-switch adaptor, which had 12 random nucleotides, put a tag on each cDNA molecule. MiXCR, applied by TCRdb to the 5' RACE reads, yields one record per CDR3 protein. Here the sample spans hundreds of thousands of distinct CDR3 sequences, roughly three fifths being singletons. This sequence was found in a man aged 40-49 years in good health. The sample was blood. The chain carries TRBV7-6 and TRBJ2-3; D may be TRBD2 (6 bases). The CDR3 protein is CASSQSPGLGTDTQYF. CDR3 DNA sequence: TGTGCCAGCAGCCAGAGCCCGGGACTGGGCACAGATACGCAGTATTTT.